This record covers a single T cell receptor beta chain. Its antigen specificity is not known. Within one base of it there is no much larger clone, and no base qualities were kept. This sample is part of a study of shared clonotypes between healthy human individuals (dated by TCRdb to the early 2020s). Background for the entire study: Three men and two women, aged 18 to 49 years, made up the cohort. For each donor, three plates each were used for CD4 naive and CD4 memory, two plates were used for CD8 naive, and one plate was used for CD8 memory. Blood TCR repertoires of five healthy adults were deeply sequenced to estimate repertoire size and the extent of clonotype sharing between individuals. To increase sequencing depth and limit assay-specific biases, different laboratories used diverse techniques to prepare libraries and sequence TCR repertoires. Leukapheresis yielded between about 0.85 and 10 billion PBMCs per donor.

Via the germline V gene, CDR1 is SNHLY and CDR2 FYNNEI. The CDR3 sequence holds 16 residues, the cysteine and phenylalanine included. The entry retains the CDR3 DNA only, 48 bases that are in frame from base 1. Trimming removed 1 base from V and 1 base from J, leaving 11 bases between the germline ends. Healthy HIV-negative adults with no recently reported acute infections or vaccinations were included as donors. All donors were Caucasian adults living in Nashville, Tennessee, USA. CD4+ T cells were enriched by magnetic negative selection, after which naive cells were positively selected on CD45RA and the negative fraction was taken as the memory subset. Blood was obtained by leukapheresis, after which PBMCs were separated by Ficoll-Histopaque density gradient centrifugation and cryopreserved in liquid nitrogen vapor phase. Analytical flow cytometry was used to check the purity and quantity of each magnetically sorted T cell population. Genomic DNA was isolated from every sorted fraction and measured by UV absorbance on a Nanodrop 2000c.

Beyond this particular receptor, the publication reports: Clonotypes shared by all four sorted-subset donors showed higher generation probabilities than non-shared clonotypes. Only blood was sampled, and tissue TCR repertoires likely differ from those in blood. Larger estimated clonotype richness was generally found for naive subsets than for memory subsets. Because the study included a small number of donors, the genetic and exposure-history diversity represented was limited. Even with the large sequencing depth, rarefaction of the sorted-subset datasets indicated that sequencing was incomplete. Pairwise subsampling indicated that sequencing depth was expected to affect the degree of clonotype sharing among donors. About 5% of naive CD4, approximately 3.7% of naive CD8, about 2.5% of memory CD4, and 0.35% to 0.4% of memory CD8 clonotypes were shared across four donors.

Using the deep immunoSEQ assay, TCR CDR3 regions were amplified from genomic DNA by multiplex PCR. Genomic DNA extracted from each cell subset was distributed evenly over all wells of several immunoSEQ 96-well plates, and each plate served as one replicate. For sorted subsets, each replicate PCR was loaded with 200 to 250 ng genomic DNA, equivalent to about 30,000 T cell genomes. Purified libraries were quantified with a Qubit 3.0 fluorometer, sized on a Bioanalyzer 2100, and re-quantified with the KAPA Library Quantification kit. A separate single-read 150-cycle Illumina NextSeq 550 flow cell was used to sequence each immunoSEQ 96-well plate. In the original analysis: Because the immunoSEQ output held only junctional sequences and lacked quality scores, the filtering could not match the filtering applied to full-length reads. To assign V/J genes and CDR3, sequences were annotated against IMGT germline references using PyIR, a Python wrapper for IgBLAST v1.9. Any read was removed if the V/J assignment was weak (E-value above 1e-6), the CDR3 was missing, or the read contained stop codons, out-of-frame junctions, or ambiguous translated residues. V3J clonotypes were defined by identical inferred V gene, J gene, and CDR3 amino acid sequence. The percentage overlap between two repertoires was calculated by dividing the number of shared unique clonotypes by the size of the smaller repertoire. Repertoire richness was assessed with RTK rarefaction, the Chao1 estimator, and Recon v2.1 estimates of unobserved clonotypes. Generation probabilities were computed with OLGA for all TCRbeta clonotypes obtained by the gDNA method from several donors. TCRdb provides this immuneACCESS table in a form limited to in-frame rearrangements. Some clones are lacking; in checked studies, under half of them reflect an unresolved V gene, and why the rest are absent is not known. V and J calls and clone size are copied from that table; D and trimming were computed from the DNA. A total of a few hundred thousand clones appear in this sample, 97% of them only once. In total, the top ten clones hold about 0.057% of the sample.

The rearrangement combines TRBV2 with TRBJ2-4; TRBD2 is a possible D gene, resting on 6 matching bases. The sequencing input was naive CD4+ T cells sorted from blood. Read against the paper, the sample's cell subset or site label means: CD45RA+ positively selected. The clonotype comes from a woman aged 25-40 years in good health. The sequenced DNA: TGTGCCAGCAGTGAAGAAGGCGGGACGGCCAAAAACATTCAGTACTTC. This codes for CASSEEGGTAKNIQYF.